The T cell receptor (beta chain) under discussion was sequenced for a study of cytomegalovirus exposure and HLA in healthy donors. Whole-study findings and limits: Usually a TCR sequence was rare, but some public TCRs were found in many donors. Later, an analysis showed that TCR beta chains associated with HLA were more clonally expanded than others that were equally common. The investigators catalogued 150 to 200 TCR beta chains as cytomegalovirus-associated.

CDR3 length equals 14 residues. Germline lookup yields CDR1 PRHDT and CDR2 FYEKMQ (reference sequence). These donors counted as nominally healthy when sampled, but unrecorded immune exposures were likely. This clone was picked up one time. Its antigen is unidentified. A junction end diverges from the germline sequence, so it may reflect a read error. PCR was performed using 60 Vbeta and 13 Jbeta primers. The data were produced by immunoSEQ multiplex PCR, yet TCRdb's version contains in-frame clones alone and is incomplete. The sample records 65,000 to 95,000 clones, around 85% being singletons. The chain employs TRBV13 and TRBJ1-4, with D perhaps matching TRBD1 (5 bases). This TCR came from a human donor in good health. Sequenced sample: PBMCs. CDR3 bases: TGTGCCAGCAGCTTAGCGGGGGAAGGTGAAAAACCGTTTTTT. Translating gives CASSLAGEGEKPFF.